This T cell receptor beta chain was recovered during a study of T cell changes during pregnancy in multiple sclerosis. Repertoires were generated with immunoSEQ multiplex PCR, while TCRdb's copy carries only in-frame clones and drops some. The profile shows 50,000 to 65,000 clones, 80% to 95% of them singletons. Germline CDR1 and CDR2: SGHAT and FQNNGV. CDR3 length: 17 amino acids. V dropped 1 base and J dropped 4; count of bases not matched to a gene: 10. This material consisted of peripheral blood, taken in the first trimester of pregnancy. The chain uses TRBV11-2 and TRBJ2-5, with 9 bases lining up with TRBD2. This clonotype was obtained from a female donor with multiple sclerosis, enrolled in a pregnancy study. This CDR3 reads CASSLGAGGRWRETQYF. CDR3 sequence (DNA): TGTGCCAGCAGCTTAGGCGCGGGGGGGAGGTGGAGAGAGACCCAGTACTTC.